This TCR beta chain was recovered during a study of T cell repertoires in cytomegalovirus infection. TCRdb re-called the reads with MiXCR, one entry per CDR3 protein. The sample yields roughly 990,000 distinct CDR3 sequences, 31% seen once. Germline CDR1 reads ENHRY; CDR2 reads SYGVKD. Deletions cut 8 bases from V and 4 bases from J, with 13 bases between. The CDR3 is 13 residues long. In regard to this clonotype: Its antigen is as yet unknown.

Material: cultured CD8+ T cells from PBMCs, obtained from culture after CMV antigen stimulation. This chain uses TRBV10-3 with TRBJ2-3; D is ambiguous. The receptor was isolated from a human donor in good health (CMV status not recorded). Some clones in this sample may be carry-over from other donors' samples. In DNA form, the CDR3 reads TGTGCCATCCATGTGGGGTCCGCAGATACGCAGTATTTT. Translation gives CAIHVGSADTQYF.